A single sample is the source of the 8 T cell receptor beta chains below, sequenced in a study of human thymus T cells. Thymus pieces cut out during corrective heart surgery were the tissue that was used. Profiled with immunoSEQ multiplex PCR; TCRdb holds only in-frame clones, not every one. The table includes 120,000 or so clones, around 94% detected once. Source material: thymus tissue. Receptors originate from a boy younger than two with a congenital heart defect but otherwise immunologically healthy.

The genes are TRBV6-1 and TRBJ1-2; 7 nucleotides line up with TRBD1. This CDR3 has 13 amino acids. Trimming removed 2 bases from V and 8 bases from J; junction bases left unmatched: 5. CDR1 is MNHNS, CDR2 SASEGT, per germline. Here the CDR3 DNA reads TGTGCCAGCAGTGAAACAGGGGTGTTAGGCTACACCTTC. It is translated as CASSETGVLGYTF.

The V call is TRBV5-6, the J call TRBJ1-5; D may be TRBD1 (5 bases). CDR1 SGHDT and CDR2 YYEEEE come from the germline V gene. V lost 1 base and J 4 bases, leaving 15 bases between the germline ends. The CDR3 covers 16 residues. The chain's CDR3 is CASSLLGAGKNQPQHF. The CDR3 coding sequence is TGTGCCAGCAGCTTGTTGGGTGCAGGGAAGAATCAGCCCCAGCATTTT.

In its sample, this clone was seen a few times. The rearrangement links TRBV7-8 to TRBJ2-7, with D uncertain. Germline V lookup: CDR1 SGHVS, CDR2 FQNEAQ. This CDR3 is built from 14 residues. V lost 1 base and J lost 3, with 10 bases in between. As DNA, the CDR3 is TGTGCCAGCAGCTTAGTTCTCAGAAGCTACGAGCAGTACTTC. It codes for CASSLVLRSYEQYF. The variable domain in full, with the rest retrieved from reference TRBV7-8 and TRBJ2-7, is GAGVSQSPRYKVAKRGQDVALRCDPISGHVSLFWYQQALGQGPEFLTYFQNEAQLDKSGLPSDRFFAERPEGSVSTLKIQRTQQEDSAVYLCASSLVLRSYEQYFGPGTRLTVT.

The chain links TRBV4-3 to TRBJ1-4, with no clear D. CDR3 length: 15 residues. The ends were cut back, 0 bases at V and 0 bases at J, with 5 bases in the middle. CDR1 is LGHNA, CDR2 YSLEER, per germline. CDR3: CASSQDRSTNEKLFF. The CDR3 nucleotides read TGCGCCAGCAGCCAAGACAGATCAACTAATGAAAAACTGTTTTTT.

The chain joins TRBV18 to TRBJ2-7, with D unclear. Germline V lookup: CDR1 KGHSH, CDR2 LQKENI. The CDR3 sequence is 11 residues long. Trimming removed 2 bases at V and 4 bases at J, with 3 bases between. CDR3 DNA: TGTGCCAGCTCACCAGGGTACGAGCAGTACTTC. Amino acids: CASSPGYEQYF.

The chain recombines TRBV5-1 with TRBJ2-1; D is unresolved. Germline CDR1 is SGHRS and CDR2 is YFSETQ. The CDR3 has 14 residues. The V end lost 4 bases, the J end lost 10 bases, and 18 bases lay between the germline ends. The CDR3 DNA is TGCGCCAGCAGCCCCCGTAGTAGGCCTAAAGAGCAGTTCTTC. As protein: CASSPRSRPKEQFF.

The chain recombines TRBV28 with TRBJ1-1; no reliable D call. V lost 0 bases and J lost 10, with 21 bases in between. Per germline, CDR1 MDHEN and CDR2 SYDVKM. The CDR3 is made up of 16 amino acids. As DNA, the CDR3 is TGTGCCAGCAGTTTATGCCCCCCCGGATTGGCAGATTCAGCTTTCTTT. Amino acid sequence: CASSLCPPGLADSAFF.

In the case of this clone: Germline is not matched at one junction end, which may reflect a read error. The genes are TRBV2 and TRBJ1-2, with a possible D match to TRBD1 (5 bases). Germline CDR1 reads SNHLY; CDR2 reads FYNNEI. This CDR3 is 13 amino acids long. The CDR3 is CASREDGGEGYTF. CDR3 in DNA: TGTGCCAGCAGGGAAGACGGAGGGGAAGGCTACACCTTC.